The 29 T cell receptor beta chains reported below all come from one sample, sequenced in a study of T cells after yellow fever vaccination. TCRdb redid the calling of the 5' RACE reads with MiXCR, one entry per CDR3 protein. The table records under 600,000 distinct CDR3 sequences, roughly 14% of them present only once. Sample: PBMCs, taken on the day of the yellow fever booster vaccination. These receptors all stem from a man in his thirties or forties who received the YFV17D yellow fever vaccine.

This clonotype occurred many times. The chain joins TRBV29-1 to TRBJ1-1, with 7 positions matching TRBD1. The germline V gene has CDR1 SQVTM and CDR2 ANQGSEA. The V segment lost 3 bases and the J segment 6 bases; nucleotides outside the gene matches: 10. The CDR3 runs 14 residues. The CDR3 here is CSVDSQGVVPEAFF. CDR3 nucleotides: TGCAGCGTTGATTCTCAGGGGGTAGTACCTGAAGCTTTCTTT.

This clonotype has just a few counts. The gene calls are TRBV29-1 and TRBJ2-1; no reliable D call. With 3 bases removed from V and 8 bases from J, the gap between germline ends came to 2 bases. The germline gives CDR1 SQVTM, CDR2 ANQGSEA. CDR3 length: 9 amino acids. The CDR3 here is CSVDYEQFF. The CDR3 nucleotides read TGCAGCGTTGATTATGAGCAGTTCTTC.

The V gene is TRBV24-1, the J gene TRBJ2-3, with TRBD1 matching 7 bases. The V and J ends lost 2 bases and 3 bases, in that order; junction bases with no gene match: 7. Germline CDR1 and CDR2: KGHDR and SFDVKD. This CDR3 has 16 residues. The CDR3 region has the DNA TGTGCCACCAGTGATTATGGACAGGCGAGGACAGATACGCAGTATTTT. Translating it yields CATSDYGQARTDTQYF.

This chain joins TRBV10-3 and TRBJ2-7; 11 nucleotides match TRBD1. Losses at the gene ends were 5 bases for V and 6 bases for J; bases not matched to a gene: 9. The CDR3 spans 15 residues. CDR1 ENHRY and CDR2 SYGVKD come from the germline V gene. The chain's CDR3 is CAISKPDRGHREQYF. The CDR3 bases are TGTGCCATCAGTAAACCGGACAGGGGGCATCGCGAGCAGTACTTC.

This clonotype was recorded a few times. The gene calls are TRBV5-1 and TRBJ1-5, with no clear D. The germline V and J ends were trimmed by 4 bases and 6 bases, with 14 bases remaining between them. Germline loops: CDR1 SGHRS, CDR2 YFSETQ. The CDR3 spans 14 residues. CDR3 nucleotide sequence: TGCGCCAGCAGCCCCGACGGGGAGAGTCAGCCCCAGCATTTT. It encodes CASSPDGESQPQHF.

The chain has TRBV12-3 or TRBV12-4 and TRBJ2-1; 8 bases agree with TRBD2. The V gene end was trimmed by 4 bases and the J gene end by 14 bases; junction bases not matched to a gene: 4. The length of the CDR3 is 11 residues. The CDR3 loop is CASSSYSGEFF. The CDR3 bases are TGTGCCAGCAGTTCCTATAGCGGGGAGTTCTTC.

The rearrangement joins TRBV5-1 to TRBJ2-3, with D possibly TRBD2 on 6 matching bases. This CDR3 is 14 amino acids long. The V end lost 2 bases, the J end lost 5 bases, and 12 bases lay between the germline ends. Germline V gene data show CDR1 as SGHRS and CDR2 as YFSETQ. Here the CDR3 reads CASSFGGDGDTQYF. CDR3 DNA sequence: TGCGCCAGCAGCTTTGGAGGGGATGGAGATACGCAGTATTTT.

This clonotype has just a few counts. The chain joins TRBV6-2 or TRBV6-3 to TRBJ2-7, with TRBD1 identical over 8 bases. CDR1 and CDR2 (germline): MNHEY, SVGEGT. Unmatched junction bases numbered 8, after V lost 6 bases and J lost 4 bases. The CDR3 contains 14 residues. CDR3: CASRRGTGLYEQYF. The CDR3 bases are TGTGCCAGCAGACGCGGGACAGGTCTGTACGAGCAGTACTTC.

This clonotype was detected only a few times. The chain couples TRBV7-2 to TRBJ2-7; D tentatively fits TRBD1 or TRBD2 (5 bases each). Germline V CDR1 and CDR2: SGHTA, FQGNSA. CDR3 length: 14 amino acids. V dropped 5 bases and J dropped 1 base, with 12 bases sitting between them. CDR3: CASSPDWGSYEQYF. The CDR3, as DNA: TGTGCCAGCAGCCCCGACTGGGGGTCCTACGAGCAGTACTTC.

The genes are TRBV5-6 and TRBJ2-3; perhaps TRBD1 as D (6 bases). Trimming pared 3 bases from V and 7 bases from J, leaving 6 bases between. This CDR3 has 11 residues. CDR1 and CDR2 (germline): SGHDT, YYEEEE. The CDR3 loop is CASSWDNTQYF. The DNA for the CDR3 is TGTGCCAGCAGCTGGGACAATACGCAGTATTTT.

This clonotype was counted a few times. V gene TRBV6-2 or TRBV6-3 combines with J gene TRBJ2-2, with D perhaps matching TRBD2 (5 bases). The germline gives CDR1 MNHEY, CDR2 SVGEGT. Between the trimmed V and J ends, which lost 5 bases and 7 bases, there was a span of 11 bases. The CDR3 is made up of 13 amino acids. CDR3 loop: CASSNGVLGELFF. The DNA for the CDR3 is TGTGCCAGCAGTAACGGGGTACTCGGGGAGCTGTTTTTT.

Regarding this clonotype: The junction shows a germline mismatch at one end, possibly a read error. The CDR3 sequence is CSWSPVDFAGGTYEQYF. The CDR3 DNA sequence: TGTTCCTGGAGTCCTGTTGATTTCGCGGGAGGGACCTACGAGCAGTACTTC. This sequence joins TRBV30 and TRBJ2-7; 9 positions agree with TRBD2. CDR3 length equals 17 residues. CDR1 and CDR2 (germline): GTSNPN, SVGIG (reference sequence).

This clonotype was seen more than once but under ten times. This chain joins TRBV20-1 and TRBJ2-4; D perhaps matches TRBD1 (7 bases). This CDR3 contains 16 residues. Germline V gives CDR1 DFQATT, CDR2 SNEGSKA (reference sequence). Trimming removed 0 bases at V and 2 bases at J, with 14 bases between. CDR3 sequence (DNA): TGCAGTGCTAGAGATGGGGCAGGGGGGACCAAAAACATTCAGTACTTC. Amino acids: CSARDGAGGTKNIQYF.

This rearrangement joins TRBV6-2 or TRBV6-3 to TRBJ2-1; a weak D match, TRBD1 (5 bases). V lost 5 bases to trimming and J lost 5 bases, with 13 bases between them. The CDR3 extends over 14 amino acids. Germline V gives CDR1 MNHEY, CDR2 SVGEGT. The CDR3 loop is CASSTPTGDNEQFF. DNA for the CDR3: TGTGCCAGCAGTACCCCAACAGGAGACAATGAGCAGTTCTTC.

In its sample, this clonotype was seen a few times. CDR3 nucleotide sequence: TGCGCCAGCACCGGACTAGCGGGAATGGTCTACAATGAGCAGTTCTTC. Protein product: CASTGLAGMVYNEQFF. The rearrangement links TRBV5-1 to TRBJ2-1, with 12 bases matching TRBD2. Germline-derived CDR1 and CDR2 are SGHRS and YFSETQ. V lost 6 bases to trimming and J lost 3 bases; unmatched junction nucleotides: 7. The CDR3 is made up of 16 amino acids.

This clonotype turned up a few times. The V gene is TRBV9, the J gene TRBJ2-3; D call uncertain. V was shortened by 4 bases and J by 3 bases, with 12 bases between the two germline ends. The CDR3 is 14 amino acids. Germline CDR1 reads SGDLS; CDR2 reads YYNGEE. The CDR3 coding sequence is TGTGCCAGCAGCTCCCGGCAAGATACAGATACGCAGTATTTT. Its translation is CASSSRQDTDTQYF.

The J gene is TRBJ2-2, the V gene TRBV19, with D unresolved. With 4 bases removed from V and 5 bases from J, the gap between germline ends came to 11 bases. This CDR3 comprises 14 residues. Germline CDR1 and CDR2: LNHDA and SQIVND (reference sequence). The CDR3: CASSKQILTGELFF. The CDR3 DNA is TGTGCCAGTAGTAAACAGATTCTGACCGGGGAGCTGTTTTTT.

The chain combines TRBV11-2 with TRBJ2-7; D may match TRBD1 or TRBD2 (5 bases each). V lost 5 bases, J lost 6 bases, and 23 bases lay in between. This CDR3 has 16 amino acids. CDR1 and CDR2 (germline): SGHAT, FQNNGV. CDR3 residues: CASSLSGHRPRAEQYF. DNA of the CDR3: TGTGCCAGCAGCCTTAGTGGGCACAGGCCGAGGGCCGAGCAGTACTTC.

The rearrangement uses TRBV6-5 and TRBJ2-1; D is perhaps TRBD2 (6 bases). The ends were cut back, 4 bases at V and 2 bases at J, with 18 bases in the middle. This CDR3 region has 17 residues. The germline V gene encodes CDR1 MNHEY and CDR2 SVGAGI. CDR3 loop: CASSSPGAGWTYNEQFF. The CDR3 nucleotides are TGTGCCAGCAGTTCCCCGGGTGCGGGATGGACCTACAATGAGCAGTTCTTC.

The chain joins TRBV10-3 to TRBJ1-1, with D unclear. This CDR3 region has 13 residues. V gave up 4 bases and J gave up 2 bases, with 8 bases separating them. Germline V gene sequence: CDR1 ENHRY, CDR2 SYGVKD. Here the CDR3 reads CAISARANTEAFF. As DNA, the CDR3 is TGTGCCATCAGTGCACGTGCCAACACTGAAGCTTTCTTT.

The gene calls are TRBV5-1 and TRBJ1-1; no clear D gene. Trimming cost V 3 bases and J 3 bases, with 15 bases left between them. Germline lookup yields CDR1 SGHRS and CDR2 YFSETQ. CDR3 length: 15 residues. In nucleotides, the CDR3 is TGCGCCAGCAGCTGGACGGGAGGATCGGACACTGAAGCTTTCTTT. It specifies CASSWTGGSDTEAFF.

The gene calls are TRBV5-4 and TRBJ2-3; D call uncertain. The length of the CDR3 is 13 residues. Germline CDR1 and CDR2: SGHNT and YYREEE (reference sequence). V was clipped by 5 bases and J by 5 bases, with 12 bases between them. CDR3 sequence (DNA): TGTGCCAGCAGTCCACCACCGCAAGATACGCAGTATTTT. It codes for CASSPPPQDTQYF.

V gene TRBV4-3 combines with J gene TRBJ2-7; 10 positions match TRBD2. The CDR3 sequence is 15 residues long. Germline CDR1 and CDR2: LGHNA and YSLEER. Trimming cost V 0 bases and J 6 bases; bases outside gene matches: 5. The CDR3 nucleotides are TGCGCCAGCAGCCAAGAGGTACTAGCGGGAAGCGAGCAGTACTTC. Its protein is CASSQEVLAGSEQYF.

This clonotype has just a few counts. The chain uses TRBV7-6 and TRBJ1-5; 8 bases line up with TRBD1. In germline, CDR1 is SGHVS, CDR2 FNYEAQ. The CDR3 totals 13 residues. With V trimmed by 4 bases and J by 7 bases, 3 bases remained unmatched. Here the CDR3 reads CASSWRQGQPQHF. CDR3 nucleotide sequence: TGTGCCAGCAGCTGGAGACAGGGGCAGCCCCAGCATTTT.

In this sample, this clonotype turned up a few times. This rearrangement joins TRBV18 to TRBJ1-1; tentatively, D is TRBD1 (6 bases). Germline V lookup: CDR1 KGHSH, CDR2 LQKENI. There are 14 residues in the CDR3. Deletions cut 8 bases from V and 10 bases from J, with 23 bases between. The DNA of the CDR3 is TGTGCCAGCCAGCTTACTGGGGGGGCAGGTGGAGCTTTCTTT. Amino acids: CASQLTGGAGGAFF.

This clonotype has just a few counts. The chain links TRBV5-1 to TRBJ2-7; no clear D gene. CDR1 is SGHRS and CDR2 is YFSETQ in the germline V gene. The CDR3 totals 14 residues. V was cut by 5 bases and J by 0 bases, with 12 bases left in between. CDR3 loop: CASSLWSSSYEQYF. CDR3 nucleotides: TGCGCCAGCAGTCTGTGGAGTAGCTCCTACGAGCAGTACTTC.

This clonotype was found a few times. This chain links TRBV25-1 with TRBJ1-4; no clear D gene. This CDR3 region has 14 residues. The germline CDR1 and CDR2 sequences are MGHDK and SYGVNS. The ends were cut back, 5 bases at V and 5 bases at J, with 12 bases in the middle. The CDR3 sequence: CASSIWGRNEKLFF. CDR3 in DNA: TGTGCCAGCAGTATATGGGGAAGGAATGAAAAACTGTTTTTT.

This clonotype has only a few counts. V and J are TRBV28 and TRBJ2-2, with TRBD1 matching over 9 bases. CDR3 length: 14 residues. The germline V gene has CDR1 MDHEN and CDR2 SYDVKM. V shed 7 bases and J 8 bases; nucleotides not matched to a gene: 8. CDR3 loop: CASTGTGSVGELFF. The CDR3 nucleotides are TGTGCCAGCACCGGGACAGGGTCGGTTGGGGAGCTGTTTTTT. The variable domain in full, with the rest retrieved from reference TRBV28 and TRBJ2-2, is DVKVTQSSRYLVKRTGEKVFLECVQDMDHENMFWYRQDPGLGLRLIYFSYDVKMKEKGDIPEGYSVSREKKERFSLILESASTNQTSMYLCASTGTGSVGELFFGEGSRLTVL.

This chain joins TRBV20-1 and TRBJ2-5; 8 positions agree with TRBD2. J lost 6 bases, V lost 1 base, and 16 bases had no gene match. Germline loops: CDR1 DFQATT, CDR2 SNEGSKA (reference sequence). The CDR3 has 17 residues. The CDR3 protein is CSARVPSGSAAGKTQYF. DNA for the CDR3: TGCAGTGCTAGAGTTCCAAGCGGGAGTGCCGCGGGAAAGACCCAGTACTTC.